The 15 T cell receptor beta chains presented below share a single source sample, sequenced in a study of blood T cell repertoires in COVID-19. TCRdb's table, derived via immunoSEQ multiplex PCR, lists solely in-frame clones and lacks some. Of 85,000 to 120,000 clones listed, 75% to 95% were seen once; the top ten hold around 4.4%. Specimen: peripheral blood. Receptors were obtained from a man aged 18-30 years with acute or convalescent COVID-19.

The rearrangement links TRBV3-1 (or the pseudogene TRBV3-2) to TRBJ2-1; possibly TRBD2 for D (5 bases). The CDR3 totals 11 residues. V was trimmed by 5 bases and J by 9 bases, leaving 8 bases between them. Germline V gives CDR1 LGHDT, CDR2 YNNKEL (reference sequence). The CDR3 reads CASSMSGEQFF. CDR3 bases: TGTGCCAGCAGCATGAGCGGTGAGCAGTTCTTC.

The chain couples TRBV12-3 or TRBV12-4 to TRBJ1-2; D ambiguous. CDR3 size: 12 residues. With 6 bases removed from V and 1 base from J, the gap between germline ends came to 6 bases. The CDR3 DNA is TGTGCCAGCAGCCCTAATAACTATGGCTACACCTTC. It codes for CASSPNNYGYTF.

The chain combines TRBV12-3 or TRBV12-4 with TRBJ1-5; D gene ambiguous. There are 13 residues in the CDR3. Trimming removed 3 bases at V and 4 bases at J, with 7 bases between. This CDR3 reads CASSFEANQPQHF. CDR3 sequence (DNA): TGTGCCAGCAGTTTCGAAGCAAATCAGCCCCAGCATTTT.

V usage is TRBV12-3 or TRBV12-4 and J usage is TRBJ1-1; D not certain. V was shortened by 8 bases and J by 11 bases, with 15 bases between the two germline ends. The CDR3 has 11 residues. CDR3 sequence reads: CASGRRENAFF. For the CDR3, the DNA is TGTGCCAGCGGGAGGAGGGAAAATGCTTTCTTT.

This chain joins TRBV30 and TRBJ1-3, with D hard to call. Germline lookup yields CDR1 GTSNPN and CDR2 SVGIG (reference sequence). Trimming removed 5 bases at V and 3 bases at J, with 11 bases between. The CDR3 has 13 amino acids. DNA of the CDR3: TGTGCCTGGTCCCTAGAGGATGGAAACACCATATATTTT. Translating it yields CAWSLEDGNTIYF.

The J gene is TRBJ1-2, the V gene TRBV3-1 (or the pseudogene TRBV3-2), with D possibly TRBD1 on 6 matching bases. Trimming shortened V by 1 base and J by 8 bases, and 14 bases separated the two germline ends. Germline V gives CDR1 LGHDT, CDR2 YNNKEL (reference sequence). The CDR3 has 14 amino acids. CDR3 nucleotide sequence: TGTGCCAGCAGCCAAGTTGGCGGGGGGCGAGGCTACACCTTC. It encodes CASSQVGGGRGYTF.

The chain employs TRBV18 and TRBJ1-3, with D possibly TRBD1 on 6 matching bases. CDR3 size: 14 residues. Germline assignment: CDR1 KGHSH and CDR2 LQKENI. V lost 6 bases, J lost 0 bases, and 9 bases lay in between. CDR3 DNA sequence: TGTGCCAGCTCCGCGACAGGCTCTGGAAACACCATATATTTT. This encodes CASSATGSGNTIYF.

This rearrangement joins TRBV29-1 to TRBJ2-7; 10 bases agree with TRBD1. After removal of 6 bases from V and 3 bases from J, the junction contained 8 bases not matched to a gene. Germline values: CDR1 SQVTM, CDR2 ANQGSEA. The CDR3 extends over 14 amino acids. The CDR3 loop is CSVDPGTGVYEQYF. The DNA for the CDR3 is TGCAGCGTCGACCCCGGGACAGGGGTCTACGAGCAGTACTTC.

The rearrangement uses TRBV19 and TRBJ2-1, with 8 bases that match TRBD2. The CDR3 has 17 amino acids. Germline values: CDR1 LNHDA, CDR2 SQIVND (reference sequence). V lost 5 bases to trimming and J lost 0 bases; unmatched junction nucleotides: 9. The CDR3, as DNA: TGTGCCAGTAGTTCCCTCGGGGGGGCTAGCTCCTACAATGAGCAGTTCTTC. This encodes CASSSLGGASSYNEQFF.

The chain carries TRBV30 and TRBJ1-2; 7 nucleotides align to TRBD1. The trim removed 0 bases at V and 6 bases at J, leaving 1 base unmatched. Looked up from germline, CDR1 is GTSNPN and CDR2 is SVGIG (reference sequence). The CDR3 has 12 residues. CDR3 coding DNA: TGTGCCTGGAGTGTGAGGGGGCATGGCTACACCTTC. Translating it yields CAWSVRGHGYTF.

J is TRBJ1-5 and V is TRBV2; D ambiguous. This CDR3 comprises 15 residues. The V and J ends lost 8 bases and 0 bases respectively, with 14 bases between them. Germline CDR1 reads SNHLY; CDR2 reads FYNNEI. CDR3 coding DNA: TGTGCCAGCGACGAGACTTTAGATAGCAATCAGCCCCAGCATTTT. It yields the protein CASDETLDSNQPQHF.

The chain couples TRBV30 to TRBJ1-2, with a possible D match to TRBD1 (6 bases). V was clipped by 0 bases and J by 8 bases, with 13 bases between them. This CDR3 is built from 13 residues. Germline values: CDR1 GTSNPN, CDR2 SVGIG (reference sequence). DNA of the CDR3: TGTGCCTGGAGTGTACGGGGGGCACAGGGCTACACCTTC. This gives the protein CAWSVRGAQGYTF.

V usage is TRBV3-1 (or the pseudogene TRBV3-2) and J usage is TRBJ2-2, with TRBD1 matching 10 bases. V shed 2 bases, J shed 6 bases, and the junction held 3 bases outside the gene matches. CDR3 size: 15 residues. Germline CDR1 LGHDT, CDR2 YNNKEL (reference sequence). DNA of the CDR3: TGTGCCAGCAGCCAAAGCGGGACAGGGGCCGGGGAGCTGTTTTTT. Encoded protein: CASSQSGTGAGELFF.

This clone was counted once. The rearrangement links TRBV2 to TRBJ2-4; no clear D gene. V lost 7 bases and J lost 5, with 15 bases in between. The CDR3 sequence is 14 residues long. CDR1 and CDR2 from the germline V gene are SNHLY and FYNNEI. The CDR3 nucleotides are TGTGCCAGCATTTACTCGAGACTCCAAAACATTCAGTACTTC. Protein: CASIYSRLQNIQYF.

This clone has a single count. The chain combines TRBV25-1 with TRBJ2-6; possibly TRBD2 for D (6 bases). The CDR3 contains 16 residues. Germline V gene data show CDR1 as MGHDK and CDR2 as SYGVNS. The germline V and J ends were trimmed by 5 bases and 0 bases, with 11 bases remaining between them. In DNA, the CDR3 is TGTGCCAGCAGTAAACCGCGGGACTCTGGGGCCAACGTCCTGACTTTC. As protein: CASSKPRDSGANVLTF.